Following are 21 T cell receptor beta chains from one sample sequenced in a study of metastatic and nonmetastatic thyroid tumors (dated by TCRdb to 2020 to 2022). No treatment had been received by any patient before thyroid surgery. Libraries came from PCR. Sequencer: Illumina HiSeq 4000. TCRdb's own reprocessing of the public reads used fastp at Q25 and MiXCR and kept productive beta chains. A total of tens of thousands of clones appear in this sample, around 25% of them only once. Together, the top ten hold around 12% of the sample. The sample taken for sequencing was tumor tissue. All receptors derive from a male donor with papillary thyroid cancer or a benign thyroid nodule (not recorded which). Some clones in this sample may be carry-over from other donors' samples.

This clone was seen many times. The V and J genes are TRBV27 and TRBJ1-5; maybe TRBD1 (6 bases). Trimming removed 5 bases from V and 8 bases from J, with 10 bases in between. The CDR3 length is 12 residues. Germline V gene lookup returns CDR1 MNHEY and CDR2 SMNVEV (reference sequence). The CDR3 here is CASSTGRKPQHF. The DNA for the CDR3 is TGTGCCAGCAGTACAGGGCGGAAGCCCCAGCATTTT.

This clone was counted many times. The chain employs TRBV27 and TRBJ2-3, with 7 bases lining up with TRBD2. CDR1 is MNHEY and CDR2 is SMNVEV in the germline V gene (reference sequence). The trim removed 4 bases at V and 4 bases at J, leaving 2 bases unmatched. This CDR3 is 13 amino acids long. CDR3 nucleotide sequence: TGTGCCAGCAGTTGGGGGGGGGCAGATACGCAGTATTTT. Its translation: CASSWGGADTQYF.

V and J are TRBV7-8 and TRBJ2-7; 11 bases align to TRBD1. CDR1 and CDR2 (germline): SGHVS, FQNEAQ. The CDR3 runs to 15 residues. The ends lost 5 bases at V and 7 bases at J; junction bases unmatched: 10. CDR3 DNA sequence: TGTGCCAGCAGCCCGCACGGACAGGGGGCGCGAGAGCAGTACTTC. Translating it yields CASSPHGQGAREQYF.

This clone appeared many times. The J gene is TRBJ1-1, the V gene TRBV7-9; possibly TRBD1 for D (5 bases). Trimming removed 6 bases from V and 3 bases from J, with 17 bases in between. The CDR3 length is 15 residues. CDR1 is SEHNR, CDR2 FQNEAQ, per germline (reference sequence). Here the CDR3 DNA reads TGTGCCAGCAGGTTGAAAAGGGCGGGGGACACTGAAGCTTTCTTT. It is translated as CASRLKRAGDTEAFF. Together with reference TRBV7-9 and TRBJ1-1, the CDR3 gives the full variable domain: DTGVSQNPRHKITKRGQNVTFRCDPISEHNRLYWYRQTLGQGPEFLTYFQNEAQLEKSRLLSDRFSAERPKGSFSTLEIQRTEQGDSAMYLCASRLKRAGDTEAFFGQGTRLTVV.

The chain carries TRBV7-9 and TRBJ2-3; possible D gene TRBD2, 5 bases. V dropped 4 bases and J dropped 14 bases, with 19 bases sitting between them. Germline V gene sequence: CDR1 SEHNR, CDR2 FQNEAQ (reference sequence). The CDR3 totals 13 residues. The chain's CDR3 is CASSSPSTDTMYF. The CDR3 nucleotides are TGTGCCAGCAGCTCGCCTAGCACAGATACGATGTATTTT.

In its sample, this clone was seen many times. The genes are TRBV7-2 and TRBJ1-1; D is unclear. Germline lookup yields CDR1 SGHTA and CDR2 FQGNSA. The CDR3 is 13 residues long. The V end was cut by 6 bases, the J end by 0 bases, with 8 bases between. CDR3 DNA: TGTGCCAGCAGTCCCGGCATGAACACTGAAGCTTTCTTT. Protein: CASSPGMNTEAFF.

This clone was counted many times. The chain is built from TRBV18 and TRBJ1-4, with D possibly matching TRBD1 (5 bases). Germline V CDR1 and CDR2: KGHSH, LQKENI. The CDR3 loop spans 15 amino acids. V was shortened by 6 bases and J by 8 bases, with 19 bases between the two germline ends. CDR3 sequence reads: CASSLIAGGVEKLFF. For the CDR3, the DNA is TGTGCCAGCTCCCTAATCGCCGGGGGTGTGGAAAAACTGTTTTTT.

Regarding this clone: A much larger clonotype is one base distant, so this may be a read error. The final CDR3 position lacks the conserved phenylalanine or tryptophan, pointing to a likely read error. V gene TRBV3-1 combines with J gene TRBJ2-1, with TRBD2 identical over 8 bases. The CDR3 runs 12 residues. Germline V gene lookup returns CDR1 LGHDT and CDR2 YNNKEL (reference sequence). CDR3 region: CARSLTSGEQFS. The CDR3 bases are TGTGCCCGCAGTCTCACTAGCGGTGAGCAGTTCTCC.

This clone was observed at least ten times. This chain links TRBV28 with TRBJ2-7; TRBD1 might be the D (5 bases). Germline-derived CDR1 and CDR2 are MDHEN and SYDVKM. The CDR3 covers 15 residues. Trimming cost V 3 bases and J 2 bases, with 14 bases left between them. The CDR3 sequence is CASSFGGAGTYEQYF. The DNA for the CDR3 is TGTGCCAGCAGTTTCGGTGGGGCAGGGACCTACGAGCAGTACTTC. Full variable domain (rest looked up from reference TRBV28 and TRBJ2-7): DVKVTQSSRYLVKRTGEKVFLECVQDMDHENMFWYRQDPGLGLRLIYFSYDVKMKEKGDIPEGYSVSREKKERFSLILESASTNQTSMYLCASSFGGAGTYEQYFGPGTRLTVT.

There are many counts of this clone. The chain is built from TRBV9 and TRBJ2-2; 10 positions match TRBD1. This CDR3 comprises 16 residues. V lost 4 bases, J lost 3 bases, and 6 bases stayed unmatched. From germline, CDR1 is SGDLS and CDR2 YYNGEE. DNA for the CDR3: TGTGCCAGCAGCCCCCGACAGGGGGCGGACACCGGGGAGCTGTTTTTT. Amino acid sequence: CASSPRQGADTGELFF.

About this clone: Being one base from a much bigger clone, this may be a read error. The DNA for the CDR3 is TGTGCCAGCATCGCACAGGGAGACACTGAAGCTTTCTTT. Amino acid sequence: CASIAQGDTEAFF. The rearrangement joins TRBV14 to TRBJ1-1; D might be TRBD1 (6 bases). Germline CDR1 is SGHDN and CDR2 is FVKESK. This CDR3 contains 13 residues. The V and J ends lost 7 bases and 3 bases respectively, with 12 bases between them.

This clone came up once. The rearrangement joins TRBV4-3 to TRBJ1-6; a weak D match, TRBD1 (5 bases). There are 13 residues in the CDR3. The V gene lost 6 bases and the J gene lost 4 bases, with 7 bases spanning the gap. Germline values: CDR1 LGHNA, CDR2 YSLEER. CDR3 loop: CASRQVYNSPLHF. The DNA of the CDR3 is TGCGCCAGCAGACAGGTATATAATTCACCCCTCCACTTT.

In nucleotides, the CDR3 is TGTGCCACCAGTGAGTTTGACAGGGGTAAGTATACGCAGTATTTT. Its protein product is CATSEFDRGKYTQYF. The chain couples TRBV24-1 to TRBJ2-3; TRBD1 matches at 8 bases. The CDR3 loop spans 15 amino acids. The germline V gene has CDR1 KGHDR and CDR2 SFDVKD. V lost 4 bases and J lost 7; bases outside the gene matches: 9.

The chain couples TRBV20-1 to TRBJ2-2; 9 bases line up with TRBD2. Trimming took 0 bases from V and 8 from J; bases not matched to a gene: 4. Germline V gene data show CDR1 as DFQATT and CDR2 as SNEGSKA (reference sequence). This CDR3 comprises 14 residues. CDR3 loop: CSARDLAGAGELFF. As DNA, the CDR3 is TGCAGTGCTAGAGACTTAGCGGGAGCTGGGGAGCTGTTTTTT.

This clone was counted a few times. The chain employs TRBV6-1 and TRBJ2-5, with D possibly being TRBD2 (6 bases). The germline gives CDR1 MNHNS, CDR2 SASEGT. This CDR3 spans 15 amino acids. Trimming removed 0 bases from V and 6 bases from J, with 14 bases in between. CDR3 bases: TGTGCCAGCAGTGAAGCGCAAGGAGGGCTGCAGACCCAGTACTTC. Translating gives CASSEAQGGLQTQYF.

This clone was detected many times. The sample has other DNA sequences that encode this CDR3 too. The CDR3 bases are TGTGCCAGCAGCCTCTCCCGGGGGGTCCTCAATCAGCCCCAGCATTTT. Amino acid sequence: CASSLSRGVLNQPQHF. The rearrangement uses TRBV6-1 and TRBJ1-5; D perhaps matches TRBD1 (5 bases). CDR3 length: 16 amino acids. Deletions cut 6 bases from V and 3 bases from J, with 18 bases between. The germline V gene has CDR1 MNHNS and CDR2 SASEGT.

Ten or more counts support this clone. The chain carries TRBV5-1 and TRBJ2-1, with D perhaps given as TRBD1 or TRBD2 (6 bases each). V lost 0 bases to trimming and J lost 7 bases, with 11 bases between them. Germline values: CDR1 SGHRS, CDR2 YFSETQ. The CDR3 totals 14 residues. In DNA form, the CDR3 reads TGCGCCAGCAGCTTGGCTGGGGGGCGGAATGAGCAGTTCTTC. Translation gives CASSLAGGRNEQFF.

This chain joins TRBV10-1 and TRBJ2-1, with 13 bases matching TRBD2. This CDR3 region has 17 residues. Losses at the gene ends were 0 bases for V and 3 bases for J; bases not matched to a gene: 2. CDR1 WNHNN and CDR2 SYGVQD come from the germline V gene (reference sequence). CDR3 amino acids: CASSESGLAGNYNEQFF. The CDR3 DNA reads TGCGCCAGCAGTGAGTCGGGACTAGCGGGGAACTACAATGAGCAGTTCTTC.

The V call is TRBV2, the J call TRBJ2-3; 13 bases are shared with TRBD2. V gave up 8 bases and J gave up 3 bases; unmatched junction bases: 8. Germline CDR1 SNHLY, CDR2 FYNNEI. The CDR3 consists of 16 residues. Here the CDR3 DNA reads TGTGCCAGCGGGGGGACTAGCGGGACGGTAACAGATACGCAGTATTTT. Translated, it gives CASGGTSGTVTDTQYF.

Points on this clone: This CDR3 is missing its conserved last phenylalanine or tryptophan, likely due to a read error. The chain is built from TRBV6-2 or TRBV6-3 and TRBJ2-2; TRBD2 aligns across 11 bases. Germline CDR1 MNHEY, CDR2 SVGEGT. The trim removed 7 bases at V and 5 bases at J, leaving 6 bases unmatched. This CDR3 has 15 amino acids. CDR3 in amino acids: CASTLAGGRTGELFL. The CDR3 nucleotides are TGTGCCAGCACCCTAGCGGGAGGCCGAACCGGGGAGCTGTTTTTA.

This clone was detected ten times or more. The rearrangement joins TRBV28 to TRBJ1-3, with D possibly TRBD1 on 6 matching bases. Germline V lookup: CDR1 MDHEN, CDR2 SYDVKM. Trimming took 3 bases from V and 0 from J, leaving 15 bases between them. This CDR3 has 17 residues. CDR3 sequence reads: CASSFPRTGTSGNTIYF. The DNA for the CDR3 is TGTGCCAGCAGTTTCCCCCGCACAGGGACCTCTGGAAACACCATATATTTT.